One and the same sample provided the 3 T cell receptor beta chains below, sequenced in a study of blood T cell repertoires in COVID-19. Assay used: immunoSEQ multiplex PCR; TCRdb lists only in-frame clones, some missing. The sample has 200,000 to 250,000 clones, less than 85% seen once; the top ten hold about 7%. Material: peripheral blood. All receptors come from a woman in her seventies with acute or convalescent COVID-19.

V is TRBV6-2 or TRBV6-3 and J is TRBJ1-2, with D tentatively TRBD1 (6 bases). Trimming pared 2 bases from V and 8 bases from J, leaving 12 bases between. The CDR3 is made up of 13 amino acids. CDR1 is MNHEY and CDR2 is SVGEGT in the germline V gene. CDR3 protein: CASSYRDKRGYTF. DNA of the CDR3: TGTGCCAGCAGTTACAGGGACAAAAGGGGCTACACCTTC.

This clone was seen only a few times. This rearrangement joins TRBV6-4 to TRBJ2-1; D is unresolved. The CDR3 is made up of 14 amino acids. Per the germline V gene, CDR1 is MRHNA and CDR2 is SNTAGT. Trimming shortened V by 0 bases and J by 9 bases, and 12 bases separated the two germline ends. CDR3 residues: CASSDSSLLSEQFF. For the CDR3, the DNA is TGTGCCAGCAGTGACTCGTCACTACTTAGTGAGCAGTTCTTC.

The chain couples TRBV19 to TRBJ1-6; D ambiguous. The CDR3 runs 12 residues. Germline loops: CDR1 LNHDA, CDR2 SQIVND (reference sequence). The germline V and J ends were trimmed by 7 bases and 7 bases, with 8 bases remaining between them. The CDR3 bases are TGTGCCAGTACTGGAGCCAATTCACCCCTCCACTTT. It specifies CASTGANSPLHF.